One and the same sample provided the 20 T cell receptor beta chains below, sequenced in a study of tissue T cells after allogeneic stem cell transplantation. Repertoires were generated with immunoSEQ multiplex PCR, while TCRdb's copy carries only in-frame clones and drops some. This sample yields about 4,100 clones, of which over 40% are seen a single time; approximately 35% belongs to the top ten. Regarding time point: mouse harvest day 14 after allogeneic transplant. Mouse grafts combined 10^7 T-cell-depleted bone marrow cells with 10^6 splenic CD5+ T cells. Material: lymph node tissue. These receptors were obtained from a female BALB/c mouse given C57BL/6 T cells with graft-versus-host disease after an allogeneic hematopoietic cell transplant.

As concerns this clone: Gene names follow the mouse nomenclature. The CDR3 end lies 1 residue beyond the end of the read and is filled in from the germline J gene. V and J are TRBV13-2 and TRBJ1-2; D is uncertain. This CDR3 has 11 residues. The ends were cut back, 0 bases at V and 4 bases at J, with 1 base in the middle. Germline CDR1 NNHNN, CDR2 SYGAGS (reference sequence). Incomplete CDR3 DNA: TGTGCCAGCGGTGATGCCTCCGACTACACC. It is translated as CASGDASDYT. The whole CDR3 protein reads CASGDASDYTF.

With regard to this clone: Gene names refer to mouse genes. The CDR3 is cut off 1 residue early in the read; its end comes from the germline J gene. V usage is TRBV13-1 and J usage is TRBJ1-4; TRBD1 matches at 8 bases. CDR1 is NSHNY, CDR2 SYGAGN, per germline. The J segment lost 4 bases and the V segment lost 7 bases, leaving 6 bases of the junction unmatched. The CDR3 has 14 amino acids. The CDR3 DNA, read in part, is TGTGCCAGCTCTTCCGGGACAGGCAACGAAAGATTATTT. This sequence encodes CASSSGTGNERLF. The full CDR3 is CASSSGTGNERLFF.

This clone has more than one count but fewer than ten. Gene and germline names: mouse. Read data end 1 residue before the CDR3 end; the end is taken from the germline J gene. The chain recombines TRBV2 with TRBJ2-7; D is undetermined. The CDR3 loop spans 13 amino acids. V was pared by 0 bases and J by 0 bases, with 3 bases between. Germline V gene data show CDR1 as LGHNA and CDR2 as YSYQKL. The CDR3 loop is CASSQDISYEQYF. CDR3 DNA, as far as it was read: TGTGCCAGCAGCCAAGACATCTCCTATGAACAGTAC.

As concerns this clone: All gene names here are mouse names. The read finishes 1 residue shy of the CDR3 end, and the germline J gene is used to complete it. The chain recombines TRBV23 with TRBJ2-5; the D call TRBD1 from the table was never checked on the DNA. From germline, CDR1 is KGHTA and CDR2 FQNQQP. The CDR3 extends over 13 amino acids. The CDR3 DNA, read in part, is TGCTCCAGCAGCCTACAAAACCAAGACACCCAGTAC. This codes for CSSSLQNQDTQY. The complete CDR3 protein is CSSSLQNQDTQYF. The full variable domain, completed using reference TRBV23 and TRBJ2-5, is DAAVTQKPRYLIKMKGQEAEMKCIPEKGHTAVFWYQQKQSKELKFLIYFQNQQPLDQIDMVKERFSAVCPSSSLCSLGIRTCEAEDSALYLCSSSLQNQDTQYFGPGTRLLVL.

Note on this clone: Gene and germline names: mouse. The CDR3 end is not reached by the read, which stops 1 residue before it; the germline J gene fills it in. V usage is TRBV31 and J usage is TRBJ2-5; D is uncertain. The CDR3 loop spans 13 amino acids. Germline V CDR1 and CDR2: GKSSPN, SITVG. V was trimmed by 0 bases and J by 2 bases, leaving 6 bases between them. The CDR3 is CAWSLAFQDTQYF. Incomplete CDR3 DNA: TGTGCCTGGAGTCTAGCCTTCCAAGACACCCAGTAC.

In the case of this clone: The gene names here belong to mouse. Read data end 1 residue before the CDR3 end; the end is taken from the germline J gene. The chain couples TRBV1 to TRBJ2-5; 9 bases are shared with TRBD2. The CDR3 length is 16 residues. Germline CDR1 NSQYPW, CDR2 LRSPGD (reference sequence). J lost 2 bases, V lost 0 bases, and 3 bases had no gene match. CDR3 region: CTCSADWGGRQDTQYF. The sequenced part of the CDR3 DNA is TGCACCTGCAGTGCAGACTGGGGGGGGCGCCAAGACACCCAGTAC.

Regarding this clone: Mouse names are used for the genes. The read halts 1 residue ahead of the CDR3 end, with the missing end drawn from the germline J gene. The gene calls are TRBV16 and TRBJ1-3; TRBD1 is a possible D gene (5 bases). The CDR3 runs to 14 residues. The germline CDR1 and CDR2 sequences are SGHSA and FRNQAP. V was shortened by 3 bases and J by 4 bases, with 10 bases between the two germline ends. The CDR3 protein is CASSFRAGGNTLYF. CDR3 bases read: TGTGCAAGCAGCTTCAGGGCAGGCGGAAATACGCTCTAT. The complete variable domain, with remaining parts taken from reference TRBV16 and TRBJ1-3, reads NAGVIQTPRHKVTGKGQEATLWCEPISGHSAVFWYRQTIVQGLEFLTYFRNQAPIDDSGMPKERFSAQMPNQSHSTLKIQSTQPQDSAVYLCASSFRAGGNTLYFGEGSRLIVV.

Comments on this clone: Mouse names are used for the genes. Read coverage stops 1 residue before the CDR3 terminus; the germline J gene supplies the remainder. The rearrangement links TRBV13-2 to TRBJ1-1, with unresolved D. The CDR3 totals 13 residues. The ends were cut back, 0 bases at V and 0 bases at J, with 3 bases in the middle. From germline, CDR1 is NNHNN and CDR2 SYGAGS (reference sequence). The CDR3 loop reads CASGDAQNTEVFF. The CDR3 bases that were read are TGTGCCAGCGGTGATGCCCAGAACACAGAAGTCTTC.

Judged by abundance, this clone is medium-sized. Any gene name here is a mouse gene name. The read falls 1 residue short of the CDR3 end, and the missing part is taken from the germline J gene. V and J are TRBV16 and TRBJ2-5; TRBD2 might be the D (5 bases). Deletions cut 0 bases from V and 2 bases from J, with 15 bases between. CDR1 and CDR2 from the germline V gene are SGHSA and FRNQAP. This CDR3 is 17 amino acids long. CDR3 region: CASSLDQVGMSQDTQYF. The sequenced part of the CDR3 DNA is TGTGCAAGCAGCTTAGATCAAGTGGGGATGAGCCAAGACACCCAGTAC.

Worth noting for this clone: Genes and germline come from the mouse. The CDR3 end lies 1 residue beyond the end of the read and is filled in from the germline J gene. The V call is TRBV13-2, the J call TRBJ2-2; 8 nucleotides align to TRBD1. From germline, CDR1 is NNHNN and CDR2 SYGAGS (reference sequence). V dropped 2 bases and J dropped 1; count of bases not matched to a gene: 1. There are 15 residues in the CDR3. CDR3 bases read: TGTGCCAGCGGTGAAACAGGGGGAAACACCGGGCAGCTCTAC. Residues: CASGETGGNTGQLY. The full CDR3 sequence reads CASGETGGNTGQLYF.

This clone is termed medium-sized. The gene names here belong to mouse. The sequenced fragment ends 1 residue before the CDR3 boundary, so the rest is inferred from the germline J gene. The chain has TRBV5 and TRBJ2-1; perhaps TRBD1 as D (6 bases). The germline gives CDR1 LGHNA, CDR2 YNLKQL (reference sequence). The CDR3 is 15 amino acids. V lost 4 bases and J lost 0, with 10 bases in between. The CDR3 region is CASSPWDNNYAEQFF. Incomplete CDR3 DNA: TGTGCCAGCAGCCCCTGGGACAATAACTATGCTGAGCAGTTC.

This clone was seen only a few times. Gene names are the mouse ones. The CDR3 end is not reached by the read, which stops 1 residue before it; the germline J gene fills it in. The rearrangement joins TRBV15 to TRBJ2-7, with no clear D. V was pared by 7 bases and J by 4 bases, with 11 bases between. In germline, CDR1 is SGHND, CDR2 FRSKSL. The CDR3 is 12 amino acids. CDR3 sequence: CASILDKYEQYF. Incomplete CDR3 DNA: TGTGCCAGCATCCTAGACAAATATGAACAGTAC.

This clone occurred a few times. Mouse names are used for the genes. The CDR3 is cut off 1 residue early in the read; its end comes from the germline J gene. This chain joins TRBV29 and TRBJ2-5; D might be TRBD2 (7 bases). V lost 5 bases to trimming and J lost 1 base, with 13 bases between them. The CDR3 runs 15 residues. The germline gives CDR1 MSHET, CDR2 SYDVDS. CDR3: CASSPGGPHQDTQYF. Partial CDR3 DNA: TGTGCTAGCAGTCCCGGGGGGCCCCACCAAGACACCCAGTAC.

A remark on this clone: With a far larger clone one base away, a read error is the likely cause. Mouse gene names apply. The CDR3 end falls 1 residue outside the read, so it is completed with the germline J gene. The chain carries TRBV13-2 and TRBJ2-7; a possible D gene is TRBD1 (6 bases). Germline values: CDR1 NNHNN, CDR2 SYGAGS (reference sequence). This CDR3 spans 13 amino acids. V was shortened by 2 bases and J by 4 bases, with 10 bases between the two germline ends. CDR3 DNA (partial): TGTGCCAGCGGTGAGGGACAAGTATATGAACAGTAC. Encoded protein: CASGEGQVYEQY. The CDR3 reads in full as CASGEGQVYEQYF.

Notes on this clone: Germline and genes: mouse. The CDR3 is cut off 1 residue early in the read; its end comes from the germline J gene. V and J are TRBV13-2 and TRBJ1-1, with D unclear. The V and J ends lost 1 base and 4 bases respectively, with 5 bases between them. The germline CDR1 and CDR2 sequences are NNHNN and SYGAGS (reference sequence). This CDR3 is built from 12 residues. The sequenced CDR3 bases are TGTGCCAGCGGTGATACGGGCACAGAAGTCTTC. Its translation: CASGDTGTEVF. The CDR3 in its entirety is CASGDTGTEVFF.

In its sample, this clone is large. The gene symbols are mouse symbols. The read gets to within 1 residue of the CDR3 end, and the germline J gene fills in the rest. The chain couples TRBV1 to TRBJ2-7; 11 nucleotides match TRBD2. The CDR3 sequence is 17 residues long. V lost 3 bases and J lost 3; bases outside the gene matches: 10. Germline assignment: CDR1 NSQYPW and CDR2 LRSPGD (reference sequence). This CDR3 reads CTCSAQSSGTGGYEQYF. The sequenced part of the CDR3 DNA is TGCACCTGCAGTGCCCAGTCGTCCGGGACTGGGGGCTATGAACAGTAC.

With respect to this clone: All gene names here are mouse names. The read is 1 residue too short to cover the CDR3 end, so that end is filled in from the germline J gene. The chain employs TRBV13-2 and TRBJ2-4, with D unclear. Trimming took off 1 base at V and 0 bases at J, with 6 bases between the two ends. The CDR3 extends over 14 amino acids. Germline V gene sequence: CDR1 NNHNN, CDR2 SYGAGS (reference sequence). The CDR3 DNA, read in part, is TGTGCCAGCGGTGATCCAGCTAGTCAAAACACCTTGTAC. The encoded protein is CASGDPASQNTLY. The whole CDR3 reads CASGDPASQNTLYF.

This clone qualifies as medium-sized (0.01 to 0.1%). Gene names refer to mouse genes. The read ends 1 residue before the CDR3 terminus; that terminus is restored from the germline J gene. The rearrangement links TRBV20 to TRBJ2-7; tentatively, D is TRBD1 (5 bases). The CDR3 length is 12 residues. Germline loops: CDR1 GFQATS, CDR2 STVNSAI. Trimming shortened V by 1 base and J by 7 bases, and 11 bases separated the two germline ends. Incomplete CDR3 DNA: TGTGGTGCTAGGGGAAGGGGTCGGGAACAGTAC. Protein sequence: CGARGRGREQY. The full CDR3 protein reads CGARGRGREQYF.

Worth noting for this clone: Genes and germline come from the mouse. The CDR3 region is CASSQTGTGGYEQYF. The CDR3 DNA, read in part, is TGTGCCAGCAGCCAAACCGGGACTGGGGGGTATGAACAGTAC. This chain links TRBV3 with TRBJ2-7; TRBD2 matches at 12 bases. From the germline J gene comes the end of the CDR3, since the read stops 1 residue before it. Germline values: CDR1 SNHLY, CDR2 FYNGKV (reference sequence). V shed 5 bases, J shed 4 bases, and the junction held 6 bases outside the gene matches. The CDR3 extends over 15 amino acids.

Comment on this clone: At one boundary the junction diverges from the germline segment, which might be a read error. Gene names and germline refer to mouse. From the germline J gene comes the end of the CDR3, since the read stops 1 residue before it. The chain is built from TRBV12-1 and TRBJ2-2, with TRBD1 matching 8 bases. CDR1 is SGHSN and CDR2 is HYEKVE in the germline V gene. This CDR3 region has 13 residues. CDR3 DNA (partial): TGTCCCAGCGGCAGGGGGCGCACCGGGCAGCTCTAC. Translated: CPSGRGRTGQLY. The whole CDR3 sequence is CPSGRGRTGQLYF.